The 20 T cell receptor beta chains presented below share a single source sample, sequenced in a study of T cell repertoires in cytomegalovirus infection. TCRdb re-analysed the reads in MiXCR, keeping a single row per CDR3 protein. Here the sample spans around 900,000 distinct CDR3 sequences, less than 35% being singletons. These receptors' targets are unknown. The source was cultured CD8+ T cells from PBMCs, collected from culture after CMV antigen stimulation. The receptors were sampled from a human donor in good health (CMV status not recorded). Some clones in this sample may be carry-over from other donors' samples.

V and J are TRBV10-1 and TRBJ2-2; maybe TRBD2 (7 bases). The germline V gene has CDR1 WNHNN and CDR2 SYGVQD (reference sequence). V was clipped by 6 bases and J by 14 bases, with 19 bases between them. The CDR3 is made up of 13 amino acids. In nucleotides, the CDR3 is TGCGCCAGCAGCGAGGTTGGGGGGGCAGCCCTGTTTTTT. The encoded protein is CASSEVGGAALFF.

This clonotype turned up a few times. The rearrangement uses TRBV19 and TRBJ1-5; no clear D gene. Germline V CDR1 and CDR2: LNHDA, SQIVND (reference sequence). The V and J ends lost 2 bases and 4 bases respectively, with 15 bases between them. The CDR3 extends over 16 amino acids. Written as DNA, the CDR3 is TGTGCCAGTAGTATATTTCCGGGCCTGGGGAATCAGCCCCAGCATTTT. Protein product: CASSIFPGLGNQPQHF.

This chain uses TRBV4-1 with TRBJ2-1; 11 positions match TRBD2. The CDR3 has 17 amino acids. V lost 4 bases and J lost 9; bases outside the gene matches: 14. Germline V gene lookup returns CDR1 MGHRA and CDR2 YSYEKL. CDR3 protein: CASSPIDTSGGTSEQFF. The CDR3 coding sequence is TGCGCCAGCAGCCCCATAGATACTAGCGGGGGTACCAGTGAGCAGTTCTTC.

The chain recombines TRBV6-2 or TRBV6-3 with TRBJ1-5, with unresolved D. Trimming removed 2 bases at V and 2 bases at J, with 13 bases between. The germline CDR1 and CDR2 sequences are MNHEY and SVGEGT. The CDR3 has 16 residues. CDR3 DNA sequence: TGTGCCAGCAGTTACCCGGGGTTTGTGGGCAATCAGCCCCAGCATTTT. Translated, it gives CASSYPGFVGNQPQHF.

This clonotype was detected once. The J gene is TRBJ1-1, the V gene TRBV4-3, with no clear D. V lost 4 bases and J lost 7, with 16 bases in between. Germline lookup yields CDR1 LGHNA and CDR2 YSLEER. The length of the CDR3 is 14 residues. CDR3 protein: CASSPKLGGLEAFF. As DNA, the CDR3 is TGCGCCAGCAGCCCCAAACTCGGAGGTCTTGAAGCTTTCTTT.

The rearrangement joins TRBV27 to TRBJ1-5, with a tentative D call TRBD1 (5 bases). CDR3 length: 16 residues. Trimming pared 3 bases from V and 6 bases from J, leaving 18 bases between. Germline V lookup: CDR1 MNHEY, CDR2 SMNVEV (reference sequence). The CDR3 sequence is CASSFSGPPWVQPQHF. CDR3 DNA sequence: TGTGCCAGCAGTTTCTCGGGACCGCCGTGGGTTCAGCCCCAGCATTTT.

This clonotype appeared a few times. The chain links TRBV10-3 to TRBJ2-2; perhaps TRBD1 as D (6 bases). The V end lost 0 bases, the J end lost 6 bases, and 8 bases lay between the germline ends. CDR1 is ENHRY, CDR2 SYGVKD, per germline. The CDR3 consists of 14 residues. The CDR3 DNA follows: TGTGCCATCAGTGAGTCGGGACAAGCCGGGGAGCTGTTTTTT. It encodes CAISESGQAGELFF.

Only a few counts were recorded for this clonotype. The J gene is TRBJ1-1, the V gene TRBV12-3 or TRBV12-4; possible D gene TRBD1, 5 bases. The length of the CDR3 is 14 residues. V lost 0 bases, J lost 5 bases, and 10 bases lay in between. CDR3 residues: CASSLALGRTEAFF. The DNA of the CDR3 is TGTGCCAGCAGTTTAGCTCTGGGGCGGACTGAAGCTTTCTTT.

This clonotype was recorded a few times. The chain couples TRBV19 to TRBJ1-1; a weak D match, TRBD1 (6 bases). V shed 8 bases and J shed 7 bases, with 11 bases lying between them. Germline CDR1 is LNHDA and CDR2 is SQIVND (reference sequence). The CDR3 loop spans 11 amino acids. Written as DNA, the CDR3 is TGTGCCAGTCTCAGGGGATTTGAAGCTTTCTTT. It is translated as CASLRGFEAFF.

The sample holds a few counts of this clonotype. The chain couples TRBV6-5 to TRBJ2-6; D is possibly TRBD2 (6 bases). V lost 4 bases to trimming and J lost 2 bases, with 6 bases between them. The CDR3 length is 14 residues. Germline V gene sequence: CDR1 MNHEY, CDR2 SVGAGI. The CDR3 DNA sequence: TGTGCCAGCAGTTCTAGCGCTGGGGCCAACGTCCTGACTTTC. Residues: CASSSSAGANVLTF.

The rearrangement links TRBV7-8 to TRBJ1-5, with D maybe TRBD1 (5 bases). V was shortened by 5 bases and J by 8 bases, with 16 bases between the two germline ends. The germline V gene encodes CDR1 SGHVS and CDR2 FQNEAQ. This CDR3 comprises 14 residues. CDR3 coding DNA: TGTGCCAGCAGCCCTGGCGGGCTGGGGGAGCCCCAGCATTTT. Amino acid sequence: CASSPGGLGEPQHF.

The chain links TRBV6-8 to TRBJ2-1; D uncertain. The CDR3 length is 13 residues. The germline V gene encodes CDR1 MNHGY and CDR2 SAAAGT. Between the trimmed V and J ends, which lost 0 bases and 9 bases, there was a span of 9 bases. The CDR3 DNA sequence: TGTGCCAGCAGTTACTCGGGTATCAGTGAGCAGTTCTTC. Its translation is CASSYSGISEQFF.

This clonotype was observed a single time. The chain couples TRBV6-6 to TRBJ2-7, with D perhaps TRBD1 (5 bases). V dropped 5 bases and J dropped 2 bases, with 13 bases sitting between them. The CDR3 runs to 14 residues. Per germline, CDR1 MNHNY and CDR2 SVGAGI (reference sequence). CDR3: CASSGHTVAYEQYF. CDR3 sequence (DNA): TGTGCCAGCAGTGGACATACAGTAGCCTACGAGCAGTACTTC.

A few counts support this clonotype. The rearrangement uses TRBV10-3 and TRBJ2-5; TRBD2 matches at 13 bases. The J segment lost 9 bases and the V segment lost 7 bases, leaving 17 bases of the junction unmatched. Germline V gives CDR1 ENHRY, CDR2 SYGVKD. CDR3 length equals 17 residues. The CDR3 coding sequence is TGTGCCATCAACACGAAAGTGAAAGGACTAGCGGGGGCCGCCCAGTACTTC. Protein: CAINTKVKGLAGAAQYF.

The CDR3 coding sequence is TGTGCCAGCAGCCAAGAGGGGGAGCGGGGGGGCATCGATACGCAGTATTTT. Translating gives CASSQEGERGGIDTQYF. The chain couples TRBV4-2 to TRBJ2-3, with 10 bases identical to TRBD2. The CDR3 is made up of 17 amino acids. V lost 0 bases, J lost 6 bases, and 9 bases stayed unmatched. Germline CDR1 reads LGHNA; CDR2 reads YNFKEQ.

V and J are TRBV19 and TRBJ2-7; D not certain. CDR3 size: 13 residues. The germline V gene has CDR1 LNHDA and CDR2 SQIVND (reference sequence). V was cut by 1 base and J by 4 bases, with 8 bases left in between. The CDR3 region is CASSIGIGYEQYV. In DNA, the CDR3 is TGTGCCAGTAGTATAGGGATTGGATACGAGCAGTACGTC.

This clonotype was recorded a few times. The CDR3 region has the DNA TGTGCCAGCAGTCTCCGGACAGGGCCCACTGGAAACACCATATATTTT. Its translation is CASSLRTGPTGNTIYF. V and J are TRBV28 and TRBJ1-3, with 8 bases that match TRBD1. CDR1 is MDHEN and CDR2 is SYDVKM in the germline V gene. This CDR3 has 16 residues. J was trimmed by 2 bases and V by 5 bases; bases with no gene match: 8.

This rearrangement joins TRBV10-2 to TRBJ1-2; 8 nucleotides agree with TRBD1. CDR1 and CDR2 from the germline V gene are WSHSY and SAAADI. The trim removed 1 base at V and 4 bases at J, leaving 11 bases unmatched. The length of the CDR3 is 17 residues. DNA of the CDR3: TGCGCCAGCAGTGAGTTCTCCCCCTCGCAGGGGGCCTATGGCTACACCTTC. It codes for CASSEFSPSQGAYGYTF.

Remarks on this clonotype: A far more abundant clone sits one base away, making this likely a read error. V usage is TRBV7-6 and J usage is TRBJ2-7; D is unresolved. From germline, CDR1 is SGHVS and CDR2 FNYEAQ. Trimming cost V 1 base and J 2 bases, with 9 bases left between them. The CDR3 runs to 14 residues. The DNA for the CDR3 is TGTGCCAGCAGCTTAGGCGGCAGCCCCTACGAGCAGTACTTC. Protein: CASSLGGSPYEQYF.

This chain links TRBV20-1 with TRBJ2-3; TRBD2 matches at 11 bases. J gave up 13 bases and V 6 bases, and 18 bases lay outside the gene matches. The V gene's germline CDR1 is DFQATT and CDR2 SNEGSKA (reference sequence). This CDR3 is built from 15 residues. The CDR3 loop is CSARLPGLAVEGEYF. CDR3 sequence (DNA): TGCAGTGCCCGCCTTCCGGGACTAGCGGTGGAGGGGGAGTATTTT.